This is a list of T cell receptor beta chains from one sample in a study of control samples from healthy donors and cancer patients. TCRdb's table, derived via immunoSEQ multiplex PCR, lists solely in-frame clones and lacks some. The repertoire has roughly 200,000 clones, about 91% of them found once; the top ten carry roughly 1.9%. The sample consisted of blood. These receptors were obtained from a man aged 25-40 years in good health. Both conserved end residues are part of each CDR3. Each record gives: V gene, CDR3 protein.

>TRBV7-2
CASSAPGQPSSYEQYF
>TRBV11-3
CASSFGGGGYEQYF
>TRBV21-1
CASSKAGVRAYTF
>TRBV19
CASSSRPPSNQPQHF
>TRBV11-2
CASSLVVGRAANEQFF
>TRBV19
CASTSWGSNEKLFF
>TRBV19
CASSIGGGMGIQYF
>TRBV5-8
CASSQGQGQPQHF
>TRBV3-1/TRBV3-2
CASSQENTQYF
>TRBV6-5
CASSSGTVSGNTIYF
>TRBV24-1
CATSDEGQPQHF
>TRBV6-5
CASTLWGNSPLHF
>TRBV10-3
CAISVDREGHGYTF
>TRBV19
CATSRGFSGNTIYF
>TRBV18
CASSPLGDVEAFF
>TRBV4-1
CASSQSGQGMVFNEQFF